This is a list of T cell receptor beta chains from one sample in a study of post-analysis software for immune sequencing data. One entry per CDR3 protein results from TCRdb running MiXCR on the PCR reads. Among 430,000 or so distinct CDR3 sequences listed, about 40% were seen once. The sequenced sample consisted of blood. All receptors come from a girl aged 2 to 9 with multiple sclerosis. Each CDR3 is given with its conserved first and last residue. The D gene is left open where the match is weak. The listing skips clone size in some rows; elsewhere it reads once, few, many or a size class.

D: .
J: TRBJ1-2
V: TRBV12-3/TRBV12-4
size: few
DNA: TGTGCCAGCAGTTGGCTTGGGGACTATGGCTACACCTTC
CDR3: CASSWLGDYGYTF

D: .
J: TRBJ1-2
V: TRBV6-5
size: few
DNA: TGTGCCAGCAGTTACAGGGACCATGGCTACACCTTC
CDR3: CASSYRDHGYTF

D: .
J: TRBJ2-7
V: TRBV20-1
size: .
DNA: TGCAGTGCGGACGATGAGCGAGGCCCCTACGAGCAGTACTTC
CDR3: CSADDERGPYEQYF

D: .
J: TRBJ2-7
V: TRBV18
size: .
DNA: TGTGCCAGCTCACCACGGGCAGGCCTCTACGAGCAGTACTTC
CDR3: CASSPRAGLYEQYF

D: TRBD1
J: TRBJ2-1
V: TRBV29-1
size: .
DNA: TGCAGCGCATTGACAGGGGGGTCCTACAATGAGCAGTTCTTC
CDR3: CSALTGGSYNEQFF

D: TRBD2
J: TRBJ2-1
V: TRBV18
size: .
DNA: TGTGCCAGCTCATCCAATAGCGGGATCGCCGTAGATGAGCAGTTCTTC
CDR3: CASSSNSGIAVDEQFF

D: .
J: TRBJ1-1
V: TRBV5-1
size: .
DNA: TGCGCCAGCAGCAGTACCCCGTCAACTGAAGCTTTCTTT
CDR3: CASSSTPSTEAFF

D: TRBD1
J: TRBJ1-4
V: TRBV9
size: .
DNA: TGTGCCAGCAGCTCAACCGGGACAGTGAATGAAAAACTGTTTTTT
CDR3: CASSSTGTVNEKLFF

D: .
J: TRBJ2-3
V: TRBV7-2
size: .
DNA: TGTGCCAGCAGCTTAGGGGGAATGACAGATACGCAGTATTTT
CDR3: CASSLGGMTDTQYF

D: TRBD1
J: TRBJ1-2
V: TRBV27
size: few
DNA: TGTGCCAGCAGCCGGACAGGGAACCATGGCTACACCTTC
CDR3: CASSRTGNHGYTF

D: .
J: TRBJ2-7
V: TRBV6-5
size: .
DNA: TGTGCCAGCAGTTACTCGATATTGCGTATCGACGAGCAGTACTTC
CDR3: CASSYSILRIDEQYF

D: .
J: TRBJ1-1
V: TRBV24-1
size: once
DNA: TGTGCCACCAGTGATTCCTCGCGGTCGTGGGGCACTGAAGCTTTCTTT
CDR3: CATSDSSRSWGTEAFF

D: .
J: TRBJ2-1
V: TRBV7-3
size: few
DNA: TGTGCCAGCAGCCCTGTTTTGGGGGAGGATCTCGATGAGCAGTTCTTC
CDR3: CASSPVLGEDLDEQFF

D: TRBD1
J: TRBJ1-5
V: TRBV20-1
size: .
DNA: TGCAGTGCTAGAGAAGGGACAGCTAATCAGCCCCAGCATTTT
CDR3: CSAREGTANQPQHF

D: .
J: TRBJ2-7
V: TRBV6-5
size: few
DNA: TGTGCCAGCAAGCGAAGCCCTAGCGTAACCTACGAGCAGTACTTC
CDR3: CASKRSPSVTYEQYF

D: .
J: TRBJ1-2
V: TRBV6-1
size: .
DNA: TGTGCCAGCAGTGAAAGCCGGGGGACCTCGGTCTATGGCTACACCTTC
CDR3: CASSESRGTSVYGYTF

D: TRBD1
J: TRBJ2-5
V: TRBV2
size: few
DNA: TGTGCCAGCAATCAGTGGACAGGGGAGACCCAGTACTTC
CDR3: CASNQWTGETQYF

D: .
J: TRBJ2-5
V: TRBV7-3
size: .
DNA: TGTGCCAGCAGCTTATCGGCCAGCCAAGGGACCCAGTACTTC
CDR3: CASSLSASQGTQYF

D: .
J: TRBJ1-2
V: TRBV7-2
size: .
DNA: TGTGCCAGCAGCTTAGGGATGCAGTCCTGTGGCTACACCTTC
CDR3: CASSLGMQSCGYTF

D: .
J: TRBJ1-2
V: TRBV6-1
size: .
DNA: TGTGCCAGCAGTGAAGGGGGGAAAGCTAACTATGGCTACACCTTC
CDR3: CASSEGGKANYGYTF

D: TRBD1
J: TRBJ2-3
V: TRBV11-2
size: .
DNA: TGTGCCAGCAGCGAGAGGACAGGGGGTTTCCAAGTTGGGGACAGCGGCGATACGCAGTATTTT
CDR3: CASSERTGGFQVGDSGDTQYF

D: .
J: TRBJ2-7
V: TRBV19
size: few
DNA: TGTGCCAGTAGTCCCGGGACCTCCCCCTCCTACGAGCAGTACTTC
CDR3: CASSPGTSPSYEQYF

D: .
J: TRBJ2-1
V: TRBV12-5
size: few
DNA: TGTGCTAGTGTTTGGACGCCCAGCTCCTACAATGAGCAGTTCTTC
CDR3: CASVWTPSSYNEQFF

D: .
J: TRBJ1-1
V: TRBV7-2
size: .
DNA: TGTGCCAGCAGCTTCCGATCCGATAAAGCTTTCTTT
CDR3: CASSFRSDKAFF

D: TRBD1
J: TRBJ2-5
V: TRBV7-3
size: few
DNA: TGTGCCAGCAGCTCATATGGACAGGCGGGAGAGACCCAGTACTTC
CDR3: CASSSYGQAGETQYF

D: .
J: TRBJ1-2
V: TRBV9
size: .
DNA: TGTGCCAGCAGCGTAGCGGAGGACACCAGTATTGGCTACACCTTC
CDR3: CASSVAEDTSIGYTF

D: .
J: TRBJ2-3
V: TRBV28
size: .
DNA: TGTGCCAGCAGTTTGACCTACTTCACAGATACGCAGTATTTT
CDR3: CASSLTYFTDTQYF

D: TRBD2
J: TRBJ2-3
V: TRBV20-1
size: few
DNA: TGCAGTGCTAGACTAGCGGGAGGAGATACGCAGTATTTT
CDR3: CSARLAGGDTQYF

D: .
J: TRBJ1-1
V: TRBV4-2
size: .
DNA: TGTGCCAGCAGCCAAGAACACAGGGCGAACACTGAAGCTTTCTTT
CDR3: CASSQEHRANTEAFF

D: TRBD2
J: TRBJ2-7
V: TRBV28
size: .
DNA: TGTGCCAGCAGCTCTTCCCTCATCCGGACTAGCGGTTACTCCTACGAGCAGTACTTC
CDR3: CASSSSLIRTSGYSYEQYF

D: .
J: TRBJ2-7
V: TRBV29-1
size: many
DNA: TGCAGCGTTGATGCGGGGGCTGCCCACGAGCAGTACTTC
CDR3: CSVDAGAAHEQYF

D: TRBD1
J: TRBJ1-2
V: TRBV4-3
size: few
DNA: TGCGCCAGCAGCCAAGACCCACAGGGGTCGGGTGGCTACACCTTC
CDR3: CASSQDPQGSGGYTF

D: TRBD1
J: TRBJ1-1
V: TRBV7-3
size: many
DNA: TGTGCCAGCAGCCCTCAGGGACAGATGAACACTGAAGCTTTCTTT
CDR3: CASSPQGQMNTEAFF